The present T cell receptor (beta chain) was sequenced within a study of T cell responses to AZD1222 COVID-19 vaccine (dated by TCRdb to about 2021). For the study in its entirety: A total of more than 230 trial participants underwent TCR sequencing, of whom about 210 had received two doses of AZD1222 and some 25 had received two doses of the MenACWY control vaccine. Trial participants were enrolled into age subgroups of 18-55, 56-69 and 70-plus years, which contained 148, 28 and 57 TCR-sequenced participants, respectively. The research as a whole found: No day 14 peak-response samples were available, so repertoires were characterized only after the peak T cell response. The 56-69-year group was small, and its depth increase did not reach significance, likely because of low power. Only five or six AZD1222 recipients were SARS-CoV-2 seropositive at baseline, limiting conclusions about previously exposed vaccinees. Epitopes outside the regions mutated in the B.1.351 and B.1.1.7 variants were reportedly recognized by nearly half of the unique spike-specific TCRs. The whole spike protein was spanned by vaccine-associated CD4 TCRs, and dominant responses were seen in regions 160-218 and 743-854. Most participants were white British and females outnumbered males, and the authors suggested that clonal diversity may have been underestimated. After two AZD1222 doses, spike-specific TCR breadth and depth were significantly higher than at day 0 and than in MenACWY recipients.

What this sample's time point label stands for: about 28 days (+/-7) after the second vaccine dose. AZD1222 recipients whose second dose came at about 4 weeks and those whose second dose came at about 12 weeks were combined into one group, since spike-specific TCR depth and breadth did not differ between the two schedules. Samples from vaccinated people were obtained from the UK trials COV001 and COV002, which included a single-blind randomized controlled phase 2/3 trial of AZD1222 (ChAdOx1 nCoV-19) in healthy adults. For TCRbeta chain sequencing, PBMC samples were collected from trial participants at day 0 and at day 28 after the second dose. A word on this clone: Its cognate antigen has yet to be identified. Base qualities were left out, and no much larger clone turns up one base away.

The CDR3 regions of human TCRbeta chains were analyzed by immunosequencing. Per the source publication's procedure: TCRs in the repertoires were compared against a reference library of SARS-CoV-2-specific TCRs that had been generated with the MIRA antigen-specificity platform. Breadth was defined as the fraction of unique TCRs that were SARS-CoV-2-associated. Depth was defined as the fraction of total T cells that were SARS-CoV-2-associated. Each spike-specific TCR was assigned to its reactive spike region and to a CD4 or CD8 class using the MIRA data. Log10-transformed breadth and depth values were compared by one-way ANOVA with Sidak's multiple comparisons tests. TCRdb holds this immuneACCESS table with in-frame rearrangements only. Some clones are missing; in checked studies, unresolved V genes explain under half, and the rest has no known cause. V, J and clone size are taken as reported in that table, and D and trimming were inferred from the DNA itself. This sample comprises about 84,000 clones, over 75% of them detected only once. The biggest ten clones account for around 10% of the sample.

The source material was peripheral blood, sampled 28 days after the second AZD1222 dose. The sequence was obtained from an adult who received the AZD1222 COVID-19 vaccine.

The CDR3 reads as follows: CASSISGQGWGSNQPQHF. The DNA sequence is given as TGTGCCAGTAGTATTTCGGGACAGGGGTGGGGGAGCAATCAGCCCCAGCATTTT. This sequence uses TRBV19 and TRBJ1-5; 10 bases in the junction line up with TRBD1. Trimming accounts for 3 bases at V and 1 base at J, while the number of junction bases matched to no gene is 9. CDR1 LNHDA and CDR2 SQIVND are derived from the germline V gene (reference sequence). The CDR3 covers 18 residues, taking in both the cysteine and the phenylalanine. Only CDR3 DNA is held: 54 bases, read in frame from base 1.